The clone carrying this T cell receptor (beta chain) was counted ten times or more. The target antigen is unknown. Preparation of the TCRbeta library used unique molecular identifiers. TCRdb processed the PCR reads anew with MiXCR; each CDR3 protein has one entry. The sample records some 260,000 distinct CDR3 sequences, 20% to 30% being singletons. This CDR3 region has 18 residues. After removal of 0 bases from V and 2 bases from J, the junction contained 12 bases not matched to a gene. CDR1 is SGHRS, CDR2 YFSETQ, per germline. This entry belongs to a study of T-cell reconstitution after alpha-beta-depleted transplantation in children. Study-wide points: Several hundred graft clones that had expanded were reportedly the source of alpha-beta T cells about two months after transplant. By one year post-transplant, T-cell counts and diversity largely arose from T cells that were newly produced.

The TCR sequence derives from a female patient aged 2-15 years who had a stem cell transplant for congenital amegakaryocytic thrombocytopenia, so the T cells may come from the graft donor. The chain recombines TRBV5-1 with TRBJ2-3; 7 nucleotides match TRBD2. The starting material was PBMCs, mostly from graft donor cells, obtained 360 days after TCRalphabeta/CD19-depleted stem cell transplant. The CDR3 region has the DNA TGCGCCAGCAGCTTGGGCTTCGGGCTAGCGGAGAACACAGATACGCAGTATTTT. Residues: CASSLGFGLAENTDTQYF. Together with reference TRBV5-1 and TRBJ2-3, the CDR3 gives the full variable domain: KAGVTQTPRYLIKTRGQQVTLSCSPISGHRSVSWYQQTPGQGLQFLFEYFSETQRNKGNFPGRFSGRQFSNSRSEMNVSTLELGDSALYLCASSLGFGLAENTDTQYFGPGTRLTVL.